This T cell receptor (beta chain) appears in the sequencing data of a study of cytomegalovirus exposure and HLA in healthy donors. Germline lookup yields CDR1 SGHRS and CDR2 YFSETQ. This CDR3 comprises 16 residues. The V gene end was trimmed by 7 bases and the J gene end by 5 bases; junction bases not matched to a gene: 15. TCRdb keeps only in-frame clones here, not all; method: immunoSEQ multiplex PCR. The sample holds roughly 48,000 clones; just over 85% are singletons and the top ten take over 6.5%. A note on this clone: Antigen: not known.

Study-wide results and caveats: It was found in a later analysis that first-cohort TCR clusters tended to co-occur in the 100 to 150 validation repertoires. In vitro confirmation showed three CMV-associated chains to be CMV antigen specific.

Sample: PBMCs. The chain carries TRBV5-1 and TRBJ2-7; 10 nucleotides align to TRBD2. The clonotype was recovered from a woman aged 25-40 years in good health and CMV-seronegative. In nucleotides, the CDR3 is TGCGCCAGCGGATCGCGAGGGGGACTAGCGCTACACGAGCAGTACTTC. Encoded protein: CASGSRGGLALHEQYF.